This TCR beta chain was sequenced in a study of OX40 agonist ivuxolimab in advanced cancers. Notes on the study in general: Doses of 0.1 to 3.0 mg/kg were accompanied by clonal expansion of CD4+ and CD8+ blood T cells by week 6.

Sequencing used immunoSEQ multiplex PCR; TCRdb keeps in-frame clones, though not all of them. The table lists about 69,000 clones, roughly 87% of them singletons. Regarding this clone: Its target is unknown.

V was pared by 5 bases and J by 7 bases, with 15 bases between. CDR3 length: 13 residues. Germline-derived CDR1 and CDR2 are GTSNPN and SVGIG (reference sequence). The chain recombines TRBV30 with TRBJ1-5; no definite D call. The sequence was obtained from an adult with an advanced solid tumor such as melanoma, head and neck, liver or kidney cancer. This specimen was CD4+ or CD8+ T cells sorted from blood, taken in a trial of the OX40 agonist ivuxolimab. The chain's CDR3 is CAWGRYTEQPQHF. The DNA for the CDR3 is TGTGCCTGGGGAAGGTACACTGAACAGCCCCAGCATTTT.